Shown below are 20 T cell receptor beta chains from a single sample sequenced in a study of human T cells and chemical hapten exposure. Indicated time point: patch test 1, 2 weeks after DPC sensitization. The treatment: therapeutic diphenylcyclopropenone sensitization with weekly scalp DPC. One entry per CDR3 protein results from TCRdb running MiXCR on the RACE reads. Of around 120,000 distinct CDR3 sequences listed, about 11% were seen once; the top ten hold around 3.5%. The sequencing here drew on whole blood, taken in connection with sensitization to the hapten diphenylcyclopropenone (DPC). The receptors were gathered from a woman in her thirties or forties with alopecia areata. Some clones in this sample may be carry-over from other donors' samples.

This clonotype was picked up many times. V is TRBV24-1 and J is TRBJ2-3; 9 bases line up with TRBD1. The CDR3 contains 15 residues. Germline CDR1 is KGHDR and CDR2 is SFDVKD. V shed 5 bases, J shed 6 bases, and the junction held 8 bases outside the gene matches. The CDR3 sequence: CATSVGDRVTDTQYF. For the CDR3, the DNA is TGTGCCACCAGTGTCGGGGACAGGGTTACCGATACGCAGTATTTT.

This clonotype was detected only a few times. The chain is built from TRBV7-2 and TRBJ2-3, with D perhaps matching TRBD2 (6 bases). Per the germline V gene, CDR1 is SGHTA and CDR2 is FQGNSA. V was pared by 1 base and J by 2 bases, with 13 bases between. The CDR3 runs 16 residues. The CDR3 loop reads CASSLDQPGVTDTQYF. The CDR3 nucleotides are TGTGCCAGCAGCTTAGACCAACCGGGGGTCACAGATACGCAGTATTTT.

The CDR3 loop reads CASSQDKLADWATQYF. The CDR3, as DNA: TGTGCCAGCAGCCAAGATAAGTTAGCGGACTGGGCGACGCAGTATTTT. The rearrangement joins TRBV3-1 to TRBJ2-3; tentative D call: TRBD2 (6 bases). CDR1 and CDR2 from the germline V gene are LGHDT and YNNKEL (reference sequence). This CDR3 comprises 16 residues. With 0 bases removed from V and 9 bases from J, the gap between germline ends came to 19 bases.

The chain links TRBV7-9 to TRBJ1-6; TRBD1 agrees at 7 bases. Germline V gene sequence: CDR1 SEHNR, CDR2 FQNEAQ (reference sequence). The CDR3 loop spans 17 amino acids. Trimming removed 0 bases from V and 7 bases from J; junction bases left unmatched: 9. CDR3 coding DNA: TGTGCCAGCAGCTTAGCAACTCCCGGGACAGCGAATTCACCCCTCCACTTT. Its protein is CASSLATPGTANSPLHF.

In this sample, this clonotype turned up many times. The genes are TRBV29-1 and TRBJ1-5; no reliable D call. The CDR3 totals 13 residues. From germline, CDR1 is SQVTM and CDR2 ANQGSEA. The ends were cut back, 4 bases at V and 4 bases at J, with 11 bases in the middle. The chain's CDR3 is CSVVLRVNQPQHF. The CDR3 nucleotides are TGCAGCGTTGTATTGAGGGTTAATCAGCCCCAGCATTTT.

This clonotype was seen at least ten times. The V call is TRBV7-2, the J call TRBJ1-2, with 10 bases lining up with TRBD1. This CDR3 is 17 amino acids long. Unmatched junction bases numbered 13, after V lost 5 bases and J lost 4 bases. Germline V lookup: CDR1 SGHTA, CDR2 FQGNSA. The CDR3 bases are TGTGCCAGCAGCACTACCGCGACAGGGGGCGTTGGCTATGGCTACACCTTC. As protein: CASSTTATGGVGYGYTF.

Ten or more counts support this clonotype. This rearrangement joins TRBV6-2 or TRBV6-3 to TRBJ2-2; 8 nucleotides match TRBD1. CDR1 and CDR2 from the germline V gene are MNHEY and SVGEGT. Losses at the gene ends were 6 bases for V and 0 bases for J; bases not matched to a gene: 6. The CDR3 covers 16 residues. The CDR3 coding sequence is TGTGCCAGCAGGGATCAGGACAGGGCGAACACCGGGGAGCTGTTTTTT. It yields the protein CASRDQDRANTGELFF.

This clonotype was seen at least ten times. V gene TRBV7-2 combines with J gene TRBJ2-1; D perhaps matches TRBD2 (5 bases). Per the germline V gene, CDR1 is SGHTA and CDR2 is FQGNSA. CDR3 length: 11 residues. V was trimmed by 5 bases and J by 10 bases, leaving 9 bases between them. The CDR3 DNA is TGTGCCAGCAGCCCACCGGGGGAGCAGTTCTTC. This encodes CASSPPGEQFF. The full variable domain, in which reference TRBV7-2 and TRBJ2-1 provide the parts outside the CDR3, is GAGVSQSPSNKVTEKGKDVELRCDPISGHTALYWYRQSLGQGLEFLIYFQGNSAPDKSGLPSDRFSAERTGGSVSTLTIQRTQQEDSAVYLCASSPPGEQFFGPGTRLTVL.

This clonotype was seen repeatedly, ten times or more. The chain couples TRBV18 to TRBJ2-2; D is perhaps TRBD2 (6 bases). Trimming stripped 5 bases from V and 6 bases from J, with 13 bases between. The length of the CDR3 is 14 residues. Germline V gives CDR1 KGHSH, CDR2 LQKENI. CDR3 in DNA: TGTGCCAGCTCATGGACCAGGGAGGCCGGGGAGCTGTTTTTT. Protein: CASSWTREAGELFF.

This clonotype was counted at least ten times. The chain carries TRBV7-8 and TRBJ2-3; perhaps TRBD2 as D (5 bases). V lost 8 bases and J lost 5, with 17 bases in between. The CDR3 spans 14 residues. Germline CDR1 and CDR2: SGHVS and FQNEAQ. CDR3 in DNA: TGTGCCAGCCTGAAGAGTGGGAGAGGAGATACGCAGTATTTT. It codes for CASLKSGRGDTQYF.

This clonotype was recorded many times. J is TRBJ1-1 and V is TRBV9; D unresolved. V shed 0 bases and J shed 4 bases, with 13 bases lying between them. The CDR3 loop spans 15 amino acids. CDR1 and CDR2 (germline): SGDLS, YYNGEE. CDR3 sequence: CASSVAMVSGTEAFF. In DNA form, the CDR3 reads TGTGCCAGCAGCGTAGCAATGGTTTCGGGCACTGAAGCTTTCTTT.

This clonotype was observed a few times. V usage is TRBV29-1 and J usage is TRBJ2-3; 9 nucleotides align to TRBD1. With V trimmed by 1 base and J by 2 bases, 1 base remained unmatched. Germline V lookup: CDR1 SQVTM, CDR2 ANQGSEA. This CDR3 is 14 amino acids long. The CDR3: CSVEGDRATDTQYF. The CDR3 bases are TGCAGCGTTGAAGGGGACAGGGCCACAGATACGCAGTATTTT.

This clonotype occurred many times. J is TRBJ2-5 and V is TRBV24-1; no clear D. The germline gives CDR1 KGHDR, CDR2 SFDVKD. The CDR3 sequence is 12 residues long. The V end lost 0 bases, the J end lost 3 bases, and 1 base lay between the germline ends. The CDR3 sequence: CATSDLKETQYF. The CDR3 DNA sequence: TGTGCCACCAGTGATTTGAAAGAGACCCAGTACTTC.

This sequence joins TRBV5-6 and TRBJ2-5; D is unclear. The CDR3 spans 12 residues. V was pared by 0 bases and J by 7 bases, with 7 bases between. From germline, CDR1 is SGHDT and CDR2 YYEEEE. The CDR3 reads CASSLASATQYF. CDR3 sequence (DNA): TGTGCCAGCAGCTTGGCGTCCGCGACCCAGTACTTC.

J is TRBJ2-1 and V is TRBV18; possible D gene TRBD1, 5 bases. The V and J ends lost 2 bases and 9 bases respectively, with 20 bases between them. CDR3 length equals 16 residues. Germline assignment: CDR1 KGHSH and CDR2 LQKENI. The CDR3 loop is CASSPSLGRANGEQFF. The CDR3 DNA sequence: TGTGCCAGCTCACCATCCCTTGGCAGGGCCAATGGTGAGCAGTTCTTC.

The chain links TRBV7-8 to TRBJ2-6; 9 positions match TRBD1. Trimming at V came to 5 bases and at J to 0 bases, leaving 8 bases not matched to a gene. Germline lookup yields CDR1 SGHVS and CDR2 FQNEAQ. The CDR3 is made up of 18 amino acids. CDR3 in DNA: TGTGCCAGCAGCCTTGACGACAGGGGGGACTCTGGGGCCAACGTCCTGACTTTC. Its protein product is CASSLDDRGDSGANVLTF.

The chain combines TRBV27 with TRBJ1-2, with D uncertain. Germline CDR1 reads MNHEY; CDR2 reads SMNVEV (reference sequence). CDR3 length equals 15 residues. Trimming removed 2 bases at V and 3 bases at J, with 13 bases between. The CDR3 spells CASSLAGSLYYGYTF. In nucleotides, the CDR3 is TGTGCCAGCAGTTTAGCGGGATCCCTTTACTATGGCTACACCTTC.

This clonotype was counted many times. The chain has TRBV5-6 and TRBJ2-7; TRBD1 matches 11 bases. CDR1 is SGHDT, CDR2 YYEEEE, per germline. The length of the CDR3 is 14 residues. V shed 6 bases and J 4 bases; nucleotides not matched to a gene: 6. The CDR3 region has the DNA TGTGCCAGCACGGGACAGGGGGTAGGATACGAGCAGTACTTC. Protein: CASTGQGVGYEQYF. The full variable domain, completed using reference TRBV5-6 and TRBJ2-7, is DAGVTQSPTHLIKTRGQQVTLRCSPKSGHDTVSWYQQALGQGPQFIFQYYEEEERQRGNFPDRFSGHQFPNYSSELNVNALLLGDSALYLCASTGQGVGYEQYFGPGTRLTVT.

J is TRBJ1-6 and V is TRBV5-1; TRBD1 matches at 8 bases. Trimming at V came to 0 bases and at J to 10 bases, leaving 6 bases not matched to a gene. CDR1 and CDR2 (germline): SGHRS, YFSETQ. This CDR3 is built from 15 residues. In nucleotides, the CDR3 is TGCGCCAGCAGCTTGGCAGGGACAGGTCAATCACCCCTCCACTTT. Its translation: CASSLAGTGQSPLHF.

This clonotype showed up many times. This sequence joins TRBV9 and TRBJ2-7; 9 bases line up with TRBD1. Germline V gene sequence: CDR1 SGDLS, CDR2 YYNGEE. V lost 0 bases, J lost 5 bases, and 9 bases stayed unmatched. There are 16 residues in the CDR3. CDR3 in amino acids: CASSVDLGDRVHEQYF. CDR3 sequence (DNA): TGTGCCAGCAGCGTAGATTTGGGGGACAGGGTCCACGAGCAGTACTTC. Full variable domain (outside the CDR3, taken from reference TRBV9 and TRBJ2-7): DSGVTQTPKHLITATGQRVTLRCSPRSGDLSVYWYQQSLDQGLQFLIQYYNGEERAKGNILERFSAQQFPDLHSELNLSSLELGDSALYFCASSVDLGDRVHEQYFGPGTRLTVT.